Following are 7 T cell receptor beta chains from one sample sequenced in a study of control samples from healthy donors and cancer patients. Profiled with immunoSEQ multiplex PCR; TCRdb holds only in-frame clones, not every one. The sample consists of approximately 150,000 clones, 85% to 90% of them appearing once. The sequenced sample was blood. All receptors come from a man younger than 30 in good health.

The rearrangement links TRBV28 to TRBJ1-1, with D perhaps TRBD1 (6 bases). V lost 6 bases, J lost 0 bases, and 23 bases lay in between. CDR1 is MDHEN, CDR2 SYDVKM, per germline. The CDR3 is 18 residues long. The chain's CDR3 is CASRNSQGADSVNTEAFF. The CDR3 nucleotides are TGTGCCAGCAGAAACTCACAGGGCGCCGACAGCGTGAACACTGAAGCTTTCTTT.

The gene calls are TRBV10-3 and TRBJ1-1; TRBD1 matches 11 bases. The J segment lost 4 bases and the V segment lost 9 bases, leaving 7 bases of the junction unmatched. This CDR3 region has 14 residues. Germline V gene lookup returns CDR1 ENHRY and CDR2 SYGVKD. This chain's CDR3 is CAIRTGGAGTEAFF. As DNA, the CDR3 is TGTGCCATTCGGACAGGGGGCGCAGGCACTGAAGCTTTCTTT.

The chain uses TRBV2 and TRBJ2-7, with 8 bases lining up with TRBD1. The CDR3 extends over 13 amino acids. V was pared by 11 bases and J by 3 bases, with 9 bases of the junction left unmatched. Germline V CDR1 and CDR2: SNHLY, FYNNEI. CDR3 loop: CALAPDRGYEQYF. The DNA of the CDR3 is TGTGCCCTAGCTCCCGACAGGGGCTACGAGCAGTACTTC.

This sequence joins TRBV5-1 and TRBJ2-1; D unresolved. Deletions cut 4 bases from V and 3 bases from J, with 11 bases between. The CDR3 extends over 14 amino acids. Germline values: CDR1 SGHRS, CDR2 YFSETQ. This CDR3 is CASSNSQFYNEQFF. In DNA form, the CDR3 reads TGCGCCAGCAGCAACAGCCAATTCTACAATGAGCAGTTCTTC.

The chain has TRBV19 and TRBJ2-6; 9 bases line up with TRBD1. This CDR3 is built from 20 residues. The trim removed 5 bases at V and 2 bases at J, leaving 16 bases unmatched. Germline-derived CDR1 and CDR2 are LNHDA and SQIVND (reference sequence). The CDR3 coding sequence is TGTGCCAGTAGTTATGATTTGTGGCGAACAGGGGGCGCTGGGGCCAACGTCCTGACTTTC. Residues: CASSYDLWRTGGAGANVLTF. The entire variable domain, with the rest obtained from reference TRBV19 and TRBJ2-6, is as follows: DGGITQSPKYLFRKEGQNVTLSCEQNLNHDAMYWYRQDPGQGLRLIYYSQIVNDFQKGDIAEGYSVSREKKESFPLTVTSAQKNPTAFYLCASSYDLWRTGGAGANVLTFGAGSRLTVL.

The genes are TRBV6-6 and TRBJ2-5; TRBD1 matches 9 bases. The CDR3 is 16 amino acids. J lost 5 bases, V lost 2 bases, and 9 bases had no gene match. Per the germline V gene, CDR1 is MNHNY and CDR2 is SVGAGI (reference sequence). CDR3 DNA: TGTGCCAGCAGTTACAATCAGCCCGACAGGGGGGAGACCCAGTACTTC. Residues: CASSYNQPDRGETQYF.

The chain carries TRBV5-6 and TRBJ2-7; possibly TRBD1 or TRBD2 for D (5 bases each). The CDR3 length is 15 residues. Germline-derived CDR1 and CDR2 are SGHDT and YYEEEE. V was trimmed by 0 bases and J by 0 bases, leaving 10 bases between them. In DNA, the CDR3 is TGTGCCAGCAGCTTGGGGGGACCCTTCTCCTACGAGCAGTACTTC. Its protein product is CASSLGGPFSYEQYF.